This TCR beta chain was recorded in a study of cytomegalovirus exposure and HLA in healthy donors. CDR3 length: 12 amino acids. The V end lost 5 bases, the J end lost 9 bases, and 11 bases lay between the germline ends. Per germline, CDR1 SGHTA and CDR2 FQGNSA. Study conclusions and caveats: Cytomegalovirus association was assigned to approximately 160 TCR beta chains.

Clones were sequenced by immunoSEQ multiplex PCR, and TCRdb holds only the in-frame ones, with some missing. The data hold some 350,000 clones, with about nine tenths observed a single time. As regards this clone: Its antigen is as yet unknown.

Sequencing was done on a sample of PBMCs. This clonotype was sampled from a woman in her twenties or thirties in good health and CMV-seropositive. This chain connects TRBV7-2 to TRBJ2-1; D not resolved. CDR3: CASSPAGAEQFF. The CDR3 DNA follows: TGTGCCAGCAGCCCGGCCGGCGCTGAGCAGTTCTTC.